This entry features one TCR beta chain sequence. In the authors' methods: Nucleated cell counts were estimated from reference gene primer amplification. Only in-frame clones appear in the TCRdb table, and some are missing; sequencing was by immunoSEQ multiplex PCR. V, J and clone size are taken as reported in that table, and D and trimming were inferred from the DNA itself. The table records around 170,000 clones, roughly 85% of them present only once. The data were taken from a study of blood T cell repertoires in COVID-19. Background on the study: Researchers got acute and convalescent COVID-19 samples from the United States, Italy and Spain.

V was cut by 5 bases and J by 0 bases, with 13 bases left in between. Germline CDR1 reads SEHNR; CDR2 reads FQNEAQ (reference sequence). This CDR3 contains 15 residues. The clonotype was recovered from a man aged 45-60 years with active or convalescent COVID-19. The sequenced sample was peripheral blood. The chain joins TRBV7-9 to TRBJ1-2; D call uncertain. The CDR3 sequence: CASSPSGTANYGYTF. The DNA of the CDR3 is TGTGCCAGCAGCCCATCCGGTACAGCTAACTATGGCTACACCTTC.